A single sample gave rise to the 3 T cell receptor beta chains below, sequenced in a study of T cell responses to AZD1222 COVID-19 vaccine (dated by TCRdb to about 2021). The time point tag for this specimen amounts to: about 28 days (+/-7) after the second vaccine dose. What this sample's treatment or condition label stands for: meningococcal conjugate vaccine given as trial control. Preparation of the library involved the immunoSEQ multiplex PCR assay. TCRdb limited this immuneACCESS table to in-frame rearrangements with V and J called. A share of clones is missing; checked studies link under half to unresolved V genes, and the rest is unexplained. A total of 95,000 to 110,000 clones appear in this sample, roughly 86% of them only once. Over 3% of the sample is in the top ten clones. The sample consisted of peripheral blood, taken 28 days after the second dose of the MenACWY control vaccine. These receptors originate from an adult who received the MenACWY meningococcal vaccine as a control.

This chain uses TRBV5-1 with TRBJ2-3, with 10 bases that match TRBD1. The V gene end was trimmed by 3 bases and the J gene end by 8 bases; junction bases not matched to a gene: 9. Germline V gene lookup returns CDR1 SGHRS and CDR2 YFSETQ. The CDR3 totals 15 residues. CDR3 bases: TGCGCCAGCAGCTCACTTGACAGGGGGCCGGGTACGCAGTATTTT. Encoded protein: CASSSLDRGPGTQYF.

This rearrangement joins TRBV9 to TRBJ2-1; 11 nucleotides line up with TRBD2. The CDR3 runs 18 residues. Germline CDR1 SGDLS, CDR2 YYNGEE. V lost 3 bases, J lost 6 bases, and 14 bases stayed unmatched. The CDR3 DNA reads TGTGCCAGCAGCGATGCCGCTCCCGGGACTAGCGGTTTCAATGAGCAGTTCTTC. Protein sequence: CASSDAAPGTSGFNEQFF.

The rearrangement uses TRBV11-1 and TRBJ2-5, with D hard to call. In germline, CDR1 is SGHAT, CDR2 FQDESV (reference sequence). Between the trimmed V and J ends, which lost 6 bases and 1 base, there was a span of 9 bases. The CDR3 covers 13 residues. CDR3: CASSYRLQETQYF. In nucleotides, the CDR3 is TGTGCCAGCAGTTATAGACTCCAAGAGACCCAGTACTTC.